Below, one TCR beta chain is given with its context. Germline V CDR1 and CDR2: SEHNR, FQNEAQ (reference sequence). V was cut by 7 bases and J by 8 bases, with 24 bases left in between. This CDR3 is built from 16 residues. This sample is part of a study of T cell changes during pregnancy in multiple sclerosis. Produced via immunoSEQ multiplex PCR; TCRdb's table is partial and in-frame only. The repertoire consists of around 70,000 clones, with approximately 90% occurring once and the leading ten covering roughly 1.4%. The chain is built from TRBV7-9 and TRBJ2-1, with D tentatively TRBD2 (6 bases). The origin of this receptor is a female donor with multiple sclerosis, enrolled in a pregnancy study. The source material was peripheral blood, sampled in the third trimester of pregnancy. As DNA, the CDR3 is TGTGCCAGCACCCCTGGGGGGTATTTCGTTGCGGATGAGCAGTTCTTC. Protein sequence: CASTPGGYFVADEQFF.